Listed here are 2 T cell receptor beta chains from one sample, sequenced in a study of vaccination effects on CD4 cells after COVID-19. These receptors lack a known antigen. Here immunoSEQ multiplex PCR was the method, and the copy in TCRdb shows in-frame clones only, minus some. The table lists some 50,000 clones, 55% to 75% of them singletons, with 5% to 6.5% in the top ten. The culture ran for nine to eleven days, and then CD4+ T cells were isolated. Sample: CD4+ T cells from PBMCs cultured without peptide, taken before COVID-19 vaccination. The receptors come from a human donor who received a COVID-19 vaccine.

The genes are TRBV7-9 and TRBJ1-1; TRBD1 is a possible D gene (5 bases). Germline V gene data show CDR1 as SEHNR and CDR2 as FQNEAQ (reference sequence). V lost 5 bases to trimming and J lost 4 bases, with 20 bases between them. The length of the CDR3 is 16 residues. CDR3 in DNA: TGTGCCAGCAGCGCCTCCTTAGGCGCAGGGTCCACTGAAGCTTTCTTT. It yields the protein CASSASLGAGSTEAFF.

The chain couples TRBV4-2 to TRBJ2-2; D perhaps matches TRBD1 (5 bases). Germline lookup yields CDR1 LGHNA and CDR2 YNFKEQ. This CDR3 is 16 amino acids long. The V end was cut by 0 bases, the J end by 5 bases, with 13 bases between. The CDR3 nucleotides are TGTGCCAGCAGCCAAGATGGGGCTAGGAGTACCGGGGAGCTGTTTTTT. Its translation: CASSQDGARSTGELFF.